This T cell receptor (beta chain) was found in a study of radiotherapy plus CTLA-4 blockade in lung cancer. The V and J ends lost 5 bases and 3 bases respectively, with 10 bases between them. From germline, CDR1 is SGHTA and CDR2 FQGNSA. CDR3 length equals 13 residues. Points on this clone: Its matching antigen is unknown.

Clones were read by immunoSEQ multiplex PCR, and TCRdb kept only the in-frame ones, dropping some. The table has about 90,000 clones, about two thirds seen once. Focal radiation and CTLA-4 blockade (ipilimumab) were tested in chemo-refractory metastatic non-small-cell lung cancer patients. General study findings and limits: Alongside interferon-beta, early blood T cell clone dynamics were reportedly the best predictor of response. Blood saw expansion of tumor-derived TCR clones after radiotherapy plus ipilimumab.

This receptor was obtained from a human donor with non-small cell lung cancer that progressed on radiotherapy plus ipilimumab. The material was peripheral blood, obtained from a patient treated with radiotherapy plus ipilimumab. The genes are TRBV7-2 and TRBJ1-2, with D tentatively TRBD1 (5 bases). This chain's CDR3 is CASSIRDDYGYTF. As DNA, the CDR3 is TGTGCCAGCAGCATCAGGGATGACTATGGCTACACCTTC. The full variable domain, its missing parts supplied by reference TRBV7-2 and TRBJ1-2, is GAGVSQSPSNKVTEKGKDVELRCDPISGHTALYWYRQSLGQGLEFLIYFQGNSAPDKSGLPSDRFSAERTGGSVSTLTIQRTQQEDSAVYLCASSIRDDYGYTFGSGTRLTVV.